One and the same sample provided the 17 T cell receptor beta chains below, sequenced in a study of OX40 agonist ivuxolimab in advanced cancers. This table comes from immunoSEQ multiplex PCR, and its TCRdb copy is limited to in-frame clones, with some not included. Of about 55,000 clones in the sample, approximately 83% were seen once. The sample in question was CD4+ or CD8+ T cells sorted from blood, obtained in a trial of the OX40 agonist ivuxolimab. The origin of the receptors is an adult with an advanced solid tumor such as melanoma, head and neck, liver or kidney cancer.

Written as DNA, the CDR3 is TGTGCCAGCAGCGGGGGGGCGGGTGGCACAGATACGCAGTATTTT. Residues: CASSGGAGGTDTQYF. The rearrangement uses TRBV9 and TRBJ2-3; TRBD1 or TRBD2 may be the D gene (6 bases each). Germline CDR1 is SGDLS and CDR2 is YYNGEE. The CDR3 sequence is 15 residues long. The ends were cut back, 3 bases at V and 1 base at J, with 12 bases in the middle.

The chain joins TRBV25-1 to TRBJ2-5; the D is unclear. The germline V gene encodes CDR1 MGHDK and CDR2 SYGVNS. Trimming took off 1 base at V and 2 bases at J, with 11 bases between the two ends. The CDR3 consists of 15 residues. CDR3 amino acids: CASSEWAAEQETQYF. CDR3 nucleotides: TGTGCCAGCAGTGAATGGGCGGCAGAACAAGAGACCCAGTACTTC.

The V call is TRBV11-3, the J call TRBJ2-7; D not resolved. V shed 5 bases and J shed 0 bases, with 14 bases lying between them. CDR3 length: 15 amino acids. Germline assignment: CDR1 SGHNT and CDR2 YENEEA. The CDR3 DNA follows: TGTGCCAGCAGCCTGGCCGGGCGGAGCTCCTACGAGCAGTACTTC. It codes for CASSLAGRSSYEQYF. Complete variable domain (other parts from reference TRBV11-3 and TRBJ2-7): EAGVVQSPRYKIIEKKQPVAFWCNPISGHNTLYWYLQNLGQGPELLIRYENEEAVDDSQLPKDRFSAERLKGVDSTLKIQPAELGDSAVYLCASSLAGRSSYEQYFGPGTRLTVT.

Here the CDR3 reads CASSLWGGEETQYF. CDR3 coding DNA: TGTGCCAGCAGTCTATGGGGGGGGGAAGAGACCCAGTACTTC. V is TRBV27 and J is TRBJ2-5; 7 bases line up with TRBD2. This CDR3 region has 14 residues. The J segment lost 3 bases and the V segment lost 5 bases, leaving 6 bases of the junction unmatched. The germline CDR1 and CDR2 sequences are MNHEY and SMNVEV (reference sequence).

The rearrangement uses TRBV2 and TRBJ2-6; D not certain. The CDR3 spans 16 residues. Per the germline V gene, CDR1 is SNHLY and CDR2 is FYNNEI. Trimming pared 3 bases from V and 0 bases from J, leaving 9 bases between. CDR3 loop: CASSESALSGANVLTF. As DNA, the CDR3 is TGTGCCAGCAGTGAGTCTGCCCTCTCTGGGGCCAACGTCCTGACTTTC.

The chain carries TRBV10-3 and TRBJ2-7; 9 bases match TRBD1. Per the germline V gene, CDR1 is ENHRY and CDR2 is SYGVKD. With 8 bases clipped from V and 6 bases from J, the junction kept 8 bases outside the gene matches. The CDR3 totals 13 residues. The CDR3 DNA reads as TGTGCCATCGCCGACGGGACAGGGATCGAGCAGTACTTC. As protein: CAIADGTGIEQYF.

About this clone itself: The junction departs from the called germline gene at one end, perhaps through a read error. The rearrangement uses TRBV7-7 and TRBJ1-3; the match to TRBD1 covers 8 bases. The CDR3 sequence is 14 residues long. The germline V gene has CDR1 SSHAT and CDR2 FNYEAQ (reference sequence). The CDR3 DNA reads as TGTGCTAGCAGCCCCGGACAGGGCCGGAACACCATATATTTT. This translates into CASSPGQGRNTIYF.

V gene TRBV9 combines with J gene TRBJ1-3; a possible D gene is TRBD1 (6 bases). Germline V gives CDR1 SGDLS, CDR2 YYNGEE. CDR3 length: 15 residues. Trimming left V 3 bases short and J 7 bases short, with 17 bases between. The CDR3 loop is CASSGARGVWNTIYF. CDR3 nucleotide sequence: TGTGCCAGCAGCGGCGCTAGGGGGGTTTGGAACACCATATATTTT. Full variable domain (missing parts from reference TRBV9 and TRBJ1-3): DSGVTQTPKHLITATGQRVTLRCSPRSGDLSVYWYQQSLDQGLQFLIQYYNGEERAKGNILERFSAQQFPDLHSELNLSSLELGDSALYFCASSGARGVWNTIYFGEGSWLTVV.

The V call is TRBV5-1, the J call TRBJ1-5; possibly TRBD1 for D (6 bases). The CDR3 is made up of 15 amino acids. The germline CDR1 and CDR2 sequences are SGHRS and YFSETQ. V lost 0 bases and J 2 bases, leaving 9 bases between the germline ends. The CDR3 DNA sequence: TGCGCCAGCAGCTTGGACGGGGGCGGCAATCAGCCCCAGCATTTT. It is translated as CASSLDGGGNQPQHF.

The chain uses TRBV28 and TRBJ1-4; possibly TRBD1 for D (5 bases). The V end was cut by 2 bases, the J end by 7 bases, with 20 bases between. The CDR3 length is 17 residues. CDR1 and CDR2 from the germline V gene are MDHEN and SYDVKM. Here the CDR3 reads CASSLGGAQWAGEKLFF. The CDR3 bases are TGTGCCAGCAGTTTAGGTGGGGCACAATGGGCGGGTGAAAAACTGTTTTTT. Variable domain in full (rest from reference TRBV28 and TRBJ1-4): DVKVTQSSRYLVKRTGEKVFLECVQDMDHENMFWYRQDPGLGLRLIYFSYDVKMKEKGDIPEGYSVSREKKERFSLILESASTNQTSMYLCASSLGGAQWAGEKLFFGSGTQLSVL.

This chain uses TRBV25-1 with TRBJ2-3; unclear D gene. This CDR3 region has 14 residues. V lost 3 bases to trimming and J lost 4 bases, with 11 bases between them. Per germline, CDR1 MGHDK and CDR2 SYGVNS. CDR3 region: CASSDKPKADTQYF. As DNA, the CDR3 is TGTGCCAGCAGTGATAAACCGAAGGCAGATACGCAGTATTTT. The variable domain in full, with the rest retrieved from reference TRBV25-1 and TRBJ2-3, is EADIYQTPRYLVIGTGKKITLECSQTMGHDKMYWYQQDPGMELHLIHYSYGVNSTEKGDLSSESTVSRIRTEHFPLTLESARPSHTSQYLCASSDKPKADTQYFGPGTRLTVL.

This rearrangement joins TRBV19 to TRBJ1-5; D not certain. V gave up 8 bases and J gave up 4 bases, with 18 bases separating them. The CDR3 has 15 residues. Germline V gene data show CDR1 as LNHDA and CDR2 as SQIVND (reference sequence). The CDR3 sequence: CASSTYSLENQPQHF. As DNA, the CDR3 is TGTGCCAGTTCCACCTACTCCCTCGAGAATCAGCCCCAGCATTTT.

The chain recombines TRBV2 with TRBJ2-3; D may be TRBD1 (5 bases). The germline V and J ends were trimmed by 5 bases and 0 bases, with 15 bases remaining between them. This CDR3 region has 16 residues. Germline values: CDR1 SNHLY, CDR2 FYNNEI. CDR3 sequence reads: CASSRFRQHSTDTQYF. DNA for the CDR3: TGTGCCAGCAGTCGTTTTCGACAGCACAGCACAGATACGCAGTATTTT.

The chain has TRBV2 and TRBJ1-3, with D unresolved. The V end was cut by 3 bases, the J end by 6 bases, with 3 bases between. This CDR3 contains 11 residues. Germline CDR1 reads SNHLY; CDR2 reads FYNNEI. DNA for the CDR3: TGTGCCAGCAGTGACGAAAACACCATATATTTT. Its translation is CASSDENTIYF.

This chain uses TRBV5-8 with TRBJ1-2; D remains ambiguous. The ends were cut back, 1 base at V and 2 bases at J, with 15 bases in the middle. The CDR3 extends over 16 amino acids. Germline V lookup: CDR1 SGHTS, CDR2 YDEGEE. The CDR3 DNA is TGTGCCAGCAGCTTGATCCTCGGCCCCTACAACTATGGCTACACCTTC. The encoded protein is CASSLILGPYNYGYTF.

As to this clone: Lacking the conserved final phenylalanine or tryptophan, this CDR3 likely reflects a read error. The chain employs TRBV11-2 and TRBJ1-6, with 8 positions matching TRBD1. The V gene's germline CDR1 is SGHAT and CDR2 FQNNGV. The ends lost 6 bases at V and 9 bases at J; junction bases unmatched: 7. The CDR3 totals 14 residues. The CDR3 spells CASSWDRFSSPLHL. CDR3 DNA: TGTGCCAGCAGTTGGGACAGGTTTAGTTCACCCCTCCACCTT.

This clone appeared a single time. The chain carries TRBV11-2 and TRBJ2-7; 7 nucleotides line up with TRBD1. V lost 1 base to trimming and J lost 3 bases; unmatched junction nucleotides: 3. The germline V gene encodes CDR1 SGHAT and CDR2 FQNNGV. This CDR3 is 14 amino acids long. CDR3 sequence: CASSLATGNYEQYF. CDR3 in DNA: TGTGCCAGCAGCTTAGCGACAGGGAACTACGAGCAGTACTTC.